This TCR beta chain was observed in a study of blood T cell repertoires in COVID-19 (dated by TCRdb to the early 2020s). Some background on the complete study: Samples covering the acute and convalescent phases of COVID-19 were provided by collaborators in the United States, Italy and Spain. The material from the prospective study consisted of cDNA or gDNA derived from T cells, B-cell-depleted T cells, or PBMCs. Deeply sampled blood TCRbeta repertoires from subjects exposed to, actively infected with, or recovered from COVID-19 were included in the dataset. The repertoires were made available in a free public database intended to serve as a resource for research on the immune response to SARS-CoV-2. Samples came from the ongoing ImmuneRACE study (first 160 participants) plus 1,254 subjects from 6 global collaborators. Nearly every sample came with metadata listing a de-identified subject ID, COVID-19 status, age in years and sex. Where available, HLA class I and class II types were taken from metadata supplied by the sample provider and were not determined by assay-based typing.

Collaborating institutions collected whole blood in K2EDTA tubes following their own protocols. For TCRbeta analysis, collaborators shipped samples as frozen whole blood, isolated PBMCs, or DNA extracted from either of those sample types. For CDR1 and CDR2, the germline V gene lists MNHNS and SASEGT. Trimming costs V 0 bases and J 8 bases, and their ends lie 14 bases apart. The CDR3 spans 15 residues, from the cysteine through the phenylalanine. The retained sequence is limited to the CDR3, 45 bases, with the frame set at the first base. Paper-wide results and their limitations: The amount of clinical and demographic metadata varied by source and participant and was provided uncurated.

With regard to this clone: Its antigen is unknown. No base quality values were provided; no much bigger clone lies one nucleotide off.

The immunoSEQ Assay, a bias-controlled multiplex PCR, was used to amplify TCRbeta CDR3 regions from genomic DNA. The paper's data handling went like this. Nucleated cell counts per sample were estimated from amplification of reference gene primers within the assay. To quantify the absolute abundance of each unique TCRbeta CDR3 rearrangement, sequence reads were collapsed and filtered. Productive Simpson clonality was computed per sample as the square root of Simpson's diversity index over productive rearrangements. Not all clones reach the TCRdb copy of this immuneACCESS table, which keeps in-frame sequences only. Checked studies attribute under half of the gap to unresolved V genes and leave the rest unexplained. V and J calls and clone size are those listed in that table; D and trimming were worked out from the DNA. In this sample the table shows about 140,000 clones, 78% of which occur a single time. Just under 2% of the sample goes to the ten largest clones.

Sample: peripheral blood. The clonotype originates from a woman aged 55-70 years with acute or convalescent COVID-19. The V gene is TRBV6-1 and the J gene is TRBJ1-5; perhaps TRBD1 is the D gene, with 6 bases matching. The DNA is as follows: TGTGCCAGCAGTGAAGCAGGCGGGGGCTGGGAGCCCCAGCATTTT. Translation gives CASSEAGGGWEPQHF.